The 30 T cell receptor beta chains listed next were all sequenced from one sample in a study of T-cell memory formation after mild COVID-19. TCRdb called the 5' RACE reads again in MiXCR, with one record for every CDR3 protein. The sample holds about 400,000 distinct CDR3 sequences, about 17% seen once. The source material was PBMCs or a T cell subset sorted from them (not recorded which). These receptors were collected from a man between 18 and 29 years old who had mild COVID-19 (a few samples of this study predate the infection). Cell type and time point are not known.

This clonotype was counted between two and nine times. The chain employs TRBV4-1 and TRBJ2-7; no firm D call. V gave up 2 bases and J gave up 0 bases, with 17 bases separating them. CDR1 and CDR2 from the germline V gene are MGHRA and YSYEKL. This CDR3 region has 17 residues. The CDR3 loop is CASSQQRDSARSYEQYF. The CDR3 bases are TGCGCCAGCAGCCAACAGAGAGACTCGGCCCGCTCCTACGAGCAGTACTTC.

The chain employs TRBV9 and TRBJ1-3; D remains ambiguous. V was cut by 3 bases and J by 0 bases, with 10 bases left in between. The CDR3 loop spans 15 amino acids. CDR1 is SGDLS and CDR2 is YYNGEE in the germline V gene. CDR3 DNA sequence: TGTGCCAGCAGCGCCACAGTTTCCTCTGGAAACACCATATATTTT. This codes for CASSATVSSGNTIYF.

The chain employs TRBV18 and TRBJ2-1, with TRBD2 matching 13 bases. The V gene's germline CDR1 is KGHSH and CDR2 LQKENI. Trimming at V came to 8 bases and at J to 9 bases, leaving 10 bases not matched to a gene. This CDR3 is built from 15 residues. The CDR3 loop reads CASAGTSGEYREQFF. The CDR3 DNA follows: TGTGCCAGCGCCGGGACTAGCGGGGAATATCGTGAGCAGTTCTTC. The full variable domain, in which reference TRBV18 and TRBJ2-1 provide the parts outside the CDR3, is NAGVMQNPRHLVRRRGQEARLRCSPMKGHSHVYWYRQLPEEGLKFMVYLQKENIIDESGMPKERFSAEFPKEGPSILRIQQVVRGDSAAYFCASAGTSGEYREQFFGPGTRLTVL.

This chain joins TRBV29-1 and TRBJ1-6, with TRBD1 identical over 9 bases. Germline trimming cut 5 bases from V and 6 bases from J; bases unmatched to any gene: 2. The CDR3 length is 13 residues. Germline V gene lookup returns CDR1 SQVTM and CDR2 ANQGSEA. The CDR3 loop reads CSVSTGGNSPLHF. For the CDR3, the DNA is TGCAGCGTTTCGACAGGGGGTAATTCACCCCTCCACTTT. Combining the CDR3 with reference TRBV29-1 and TRBJ1-6 gives the whole variable domain SAVISQKPSRDICQRGTSLTIQCQVDSQVTMMFWYRQQPGQSLTLIATANQGSEATYESGFVIDKFPISRPNLTFSTLTVSNMSPEDSSIYLCSVSTGGNSPLHFGNGTRLTVT.

The chain is built from TRBV10-3 and TRBJ2-5, with D hard to call. The CDR3 totals 14 residues. Germline CDR1 ENHRY, CDR2 SYGVKD. The V end was cut by 3 bases, the J end by 3 bases, with 11 bases between. DNA for the CDR3: TGTGCCATCAGTGATGTTCTAGAGGAAGAGACCCAGTACTTC. It specifies CAISDVLEEETQYF.

This chain links TRBV7-9 with TRBJ1-2, with D tentatively TRBD1 (5 bases). Per the germline V gene, CDR1 is SEHNR and CDR2 is FQNEAQ (reference sequence). V lost 8 bases to trimming and J lost 7 bases, with 23 bases between them. The CDR3 covers 15 residues. The CDR3 DNA follows: TGTGCCAGCGTCGGAGCAGGGATTGATGTCGGTGGCTACACCTTC. Residues: CASVGAGIDVGGYTF.

The chain carries TRBV11-2 and TRBJ2-2; D tentatively fits TRBD1 or TRBD2 (5 bases each). CDR3 length: 16 residues. Looked up from germline, CDR1 is SGHAT and CDR2 is FQNNGV. The V end lost 11 bases, the J end lost 4 bases, and 23 bases lay between the germline ends. CDR3 DNA: TGTGCCGAACGGAGTGAGCCGGGACGGAGCACCGGGGAGCTGTTTTTT. It yields the protein CAERSEPGRSTGELFF.

The gene calls are TRBV7-9 and TRBJ2-5; D perhaps matches TRBD1 (8 bases). Trimming removed 3 bases at V and 5 bases at J, with 16 bases between. Germline CDR1 reads SEHNR; CDR2 reads FQNEAQ (reference sequence). CDR3 length: 15 residues. In nucleotides, the CDR3 is TGTGCCAGCAGCTTCGACAGGGGACTATGGGAGACCCAGTACTTC. This translates into CASSFDRGLWETQYF.

The gene calls are TRBV20-1 and TRBJ2-5; D is unresolved. Germline loops: CDR1 DFQATT, CDR2 SNEGSKA (reference sequence). V gave up 1 base and J gave up 2 bases, with 14 bases separating them. The CDR3 is 15 amino acids. CDR3: CSARGKTETQETQYF. The DNA for the CDR3 is TGCAGTGCTAGAGGAAAAACAGAGACACAAGAGACCCAGTACTTC.

In its sample, this clonotype was seen a few times. The J gene is TRBJ2-1, the V gene TRBV6-5, with 9 bases lining up with TRBD2. The length of the CDR3 is 13 residues. Per germline, CDR1 MNHEY and CDR2 SVGAGI. V shed 7 bases, J shed 8 bases, and the junction held 6 bases outside the gene matches. CDR3 DNA sequence: TGTGCCAGCACTCACGAGCGGGAGGATGAGCAGTTCTTC. It translates to CASTHEREDEQFF.

The chain employs TRBV12-3 or TRBV12-4 and TRBJ2-2; D may be TRBD1 or TRBD2 (6 bases each). Trimming took 7 bases from V and 0 from J, leaving 21 bases between them. The CDR3 sequence is 18 residues long. CDR3: CASNPEGRGGANTGELFF. CDR3 DNA: TGTGCCAGCAACCCGGAGGGCAGGGGAGGCGCGAACACCGGGGAGCTGTTTTTT.

A few counts support this clonotype. J is TRBJ2-7 and V is TRBV5-8; TRBD1 aligns across 9 bases. Germline V gene lookup returns CDR1 SGHTS and CDR2 YDEGEE. The CDR3 consists of 17 residues. The V gene end was trimmed by 2 bases and the J gene end by 3 bases; junction bases not matched to a gene: 12. The CDR3 DNA reads as TGTGCCAGCAGCTTCCCCCTCGGGGACAGGGAGTACTACGAGCAGTACTTC. Protein product: CASSFPLGDREYYEQYF.

This chain connects TRBV6-1 to TRBJ2-4; D gene uncertain. The CDR3 has 15 amino acids. The germline V and J ends were trimmed by 0 bases and 0 bases, with 6 bases remaining between them. In germline, CDR1 is MNHNS, CDR2 SASEGT. As DNA, the CDR3 is TGTGCCAGCAGTGAAGCATTCTTAGCCAAAAACATTCAGTACTTC. Translated: CASSEAFLAKNIQYF.

This rearrangement joins TRBV7-6 to TRBJ2-7; D unclear. Between the trimmed V and J ends, which lost 4 bases and 0 bases, there was a span of 16 bases. CDR3 length equals 16 residues. In germline, CDR1 is SGHVS, CDR2 FNYEAQ. Written as DNA, the CDR3 is TGTGCCAGCAGCTCAGACGATGTTGGGGACTCCTACGAGCAGTACGTC. Translating gives CASSSDDVGDSYEQYV.

This clonotype came up a few times. CDR3 residues: CASSVNVQGARGELFF. CDR3 DNA: TGTGCCAGCAGCGTAAATGTGCAGGGGGCTCGCGGGGAGCTGTTTTTT. The rearrangement uses TRBV27 and TRBJ2-2; 8 bases line up with TRBD1. Looked up from germline, CDR1 is MNHEY and CDR2 is SMNVEV (reference sequence). With V trimmed by 6 bases and J by 7 bases, 13 bases remained unmatched. This CDR3 is 16 amino acids long.

This clonotype was seen a few times. V is TRBV7-6 and J is TRBJ1-2; D call uncertain. CDR3 length equals 15 residues. The V end was cut by 1 base, the J end by 0 bases, with 9 bases between. Germline V gene sequence: CDR1 SGHVS, CDR2 FNYEAQ. CDR3 sequence (DNA): TGTGCCAGCAGCTTAGTGACGGGAGCTAACTATGGCTACACCTTC. Translated: CASSLVTGANYGYTF.

The chain combines TRBV12-3 or TRBV12-4 with TRBJ1-2; D remains unclear. CDR3 size: 12 residues. Trimming removed 4 bases at V and 2 bases at J, with 5 bases between. CDR3 coding DNA: TGTGCCAGCAGTTCTCTAAACTATGGCTACACCTTC. Protein product: CASSSLNYGYTF.

This chain joins TRBV28 and TRBJ2-3; TRBD2 aligns across 8 bases. The CDR3 is made up of 15 amino acids. Germline CDR1 MDHEN, CDR2 SYDVKM. The trim removed 6 bases at V and 3 bases at J, leaving 8 bases unmatched. The CDR3 sequence is CASRSPGLETDTQYF. The CDR3 DNA reads TGTGCCAGCAGATCCCCGGGACTAGAGACAGATACGCAGTATTTT. Full variable domain (rest looked up from reference TRBV28 and TRBJ2-3): DVKVTQSSRYLVKRTGEKVFLECVQDMDHENMFWYRQDPGLGLRLIYFSYDVKMKEKGDIPEGYSVSREKKERFSLILESASTNQTSMYLCASRSPGLETDTQYFGPGTRLTVL.

This clonotype came up a few times. This chain connects TRBV25-1 to TRBJ1-2; D ambiguous. Deletions cut 5 bases from V and 2 bases from J, with 9 bases between. Germline lookup yields CDR1 MGHDK and CDR2 SYGVNS. This CDR3 comprises 13 residues. DNA of the CDR3: TGTGCCAGCAGTAACCGGGAGAACTATGGCTACACCTTC. Its translation is CASSNRENYGYTF.

The chain carries TRBV14 and TRBJ1-1, with D tentatively TRBD1 (5 bases). This CDR3 has 14 residues. Deletions cut 2 bases from V and 1 base from J, with 8 bases between. Germline-derived CDR1 and CDR2 are SGHDN and FVKESK. CDR3 DNA sequence: TGTGCCAGCAGCCAAATGGACAAGAACACTGAAGCTTTCTTT. This translates into CASSQMDKNTEAFF. Full variable domain (outside the CDR3, taken from reference TRBV14 and TRBJ1-1): EAGVTQFPSHSVIEKGQTVTLRCDPISGHDNLYWYRRVMGKEIKFLLHFVKESKQDESGMPNNRFLAERTGGTYSTLKVQPAELEDSGVYFCASSQMDKNTEAFFGQGTRLTVV.

The V and J genes are TRBV5-1 and TRBJ2-1; possibly TRBD1 for D (6 bases). CDR1 is SGHRS, CDR2 YFSETQ, per germline. The CDR3 length is 14 residues. V was cut by 4 bases and J by 2 bases, with 10 bases left in between. CDR3 in amino acids: CASSTDRAYNEQFF. The CDR3 DNA reads as TGCGCCAGCAGCACGGACAGAGCCTACAATGAGCAGTTCTTC. The full variable domain, with the rest looked up from reference TRBV5-1 and TRBJ2-1, is KAGVTQTPRYLIKTRGQQVTLSCSPISGHRSVSWYQQTPGQGLQFLFEYFSETQRNKGNFPGRFSGRQFSNSRSEMNVSTLELGDSALYLCASSTDRAYNEQFFGPGTRLTVL.

This clonotype was detected a few times. V usage is TRBV5-5 and J usage is TRBJ1-2; D not resolved. This CDR3 has 13 residues. V dropped 2 bases and J dropped 4 bases, with 9 bases sitting between them. Germline-derived CDR1 and CDR2 are SGHKS and YYEKEE (reference sequence). The CDR3 spells CASSFDLTYGYTF. CDR3 nucleotides: TGTGCCAGCAGCTTCGACCTCACCTATGGCTACACCTTC.

In its sample, this clonotype was seen many times. CDR3 sequence reads: CASSQNPGITEAFF. In DNA, the CDR3 is TGCGCCAGCAGCCAGAATCCGGGGATTACTGAAGCTTTCTTT. The chain employs TRBV5-1 and TRBJ1-1; no definite D call. V was trimmed by 4 bases and J by 5 bases, leaving 15 bases between them. The CDR3 has 14 residues. The germline gives CDR1 SGHRS, CDR2 YFSETQ.

This clonotype was seen ten or more times. The chain links TRBV7-3 to TRBJ2-2; D unresolved. V dropped 2 bases and J dropped 5 bases, with 6 bases sitting between them. This CDR3 spans 13 amino acids. Germline assignment: CDR1 SGHTA and CDR2 FQGTGA. The CDR3 reads CASSLWGTGELFF. CDR3 nucleotides: TGTGCCAGCAGCTTATGGGGAACCGGGGAGCTGTTTTTT.

This clonotype has only a few counts. The CDR3 DNA reads as TGCGCCAGCAGCCAAGGTTGGGCCACCACCGGGGAGCTGTTTTTT. Its protein product is CASSQGWATTGELFF. The gene calls are TRBV4-3 and TRBJ2-2; no definite D call. Deletions cut 1 base from V and 4 bases from J, with 10 bases between. Germline V gene data show CDR1 as LGHNA and CDR2 as YSLEER. The CDR3 has 15 amino acids.

The V and J genes are TRBV4-3 and TRBJ2-2; TRBD1 is a possible D gene (5 bases). This CDR3 has 14 amino acids. CDR1 and CDR2 from the germline V gene are LGHNA and YSLEER. V lost 5 bases, J lost 4 bases, and 11 bases lay in between. The CDR3 bases are TGCGCCAGCAGCGGACAACCGTTCACCGGGGAGCTGTTTTTT. Translation gives CASSGQPFTGELFF.

This chain uses TRBV7-9 with TRBJ1-1, with 8 bases that match TRBD1. Per the germline V gene, CDR1 is SEHNR and CDR2 is FQNEAQ (reference sequence). The CDR3 totals 15 residues. Trimming took 1 base from V and 7 from J; bases not matched to a gene: 8. CDR3 sequence (DNA): TGTGCCAGCAGCTTAGGGGACAGGTTAGCGGTTGAAGCTTTCTTT. Protein sequence: CASSLGDRLAVEAFF.

The V gene is TRBV24-1, the J gene TRBJ1-4, with D perhaps TRBD1 (6 bases). Trimming pared 2 bases from V and 6 bases from J, leaving 15 bases between. This CDR3 is 16 amino acids long. The germline gives CDR1 KGHDR, CDR2 SFDVKD. For the CDR3, the DNA is TGTGCCACCAGTGATTCCTCGACAGGCGTTTATGAAAAACTGTTTTTT. This codes for CATSDSSTGVYEKLFF.

Ten or more counts support this clonotype. The chain has TRBV7-2 and TRBJ2-1, with D perhaps assigned TRBD1 or TRBD2 (6 bases each). The length of the CDR3 is 17 residues. Trimming pared 3 bases from V and 8 bases from J, leaving 23 bases between. Germline V CDR1 and CDR2: SGHTA, FQGNSA. The CDR3 DNA is TGTGCCAGCAGCTTCGGGTTAAGGGGGGCAGGGGCCGATGAGCAGTTCTTC. It yields the protein CASSFGLRGAGADEQFF.

Ten or more counts support this clonotype. This chain joins TRBV12-3 or TRBV12-4 and TRBJ2-3, with TRBD2 identical over 10 bases. This CDR3 region has 15 residues. V dropped 4 bases and J dropped 2; count of bases not matched to a gene: 3. CDR3 region: CASSSSGGDTDTQYF. In nucleotides, the CDR3 is TGTGCCAGCAGTTCTAGCGGGGGCGACACAGATACGCAGTATTTT.